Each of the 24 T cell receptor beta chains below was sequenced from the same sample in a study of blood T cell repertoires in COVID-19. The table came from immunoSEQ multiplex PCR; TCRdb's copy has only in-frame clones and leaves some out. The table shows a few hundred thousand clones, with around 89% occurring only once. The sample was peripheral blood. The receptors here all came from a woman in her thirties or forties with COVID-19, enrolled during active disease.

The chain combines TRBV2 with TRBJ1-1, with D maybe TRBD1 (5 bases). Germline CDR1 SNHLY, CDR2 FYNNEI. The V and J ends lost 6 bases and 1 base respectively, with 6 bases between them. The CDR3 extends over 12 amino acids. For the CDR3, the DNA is TGTGCCAGCAGAGACAGGAACACTGAAGCTTTCTTT. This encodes CASRDRNTEAFF.

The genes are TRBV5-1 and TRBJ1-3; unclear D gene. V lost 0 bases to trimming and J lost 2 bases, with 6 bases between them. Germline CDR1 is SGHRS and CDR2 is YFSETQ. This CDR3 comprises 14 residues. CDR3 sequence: CASSLGGAGNTIYF. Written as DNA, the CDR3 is TGCGCCAGCAGCTTGGGAGGAGCTGGAAACACCATATATTTT.

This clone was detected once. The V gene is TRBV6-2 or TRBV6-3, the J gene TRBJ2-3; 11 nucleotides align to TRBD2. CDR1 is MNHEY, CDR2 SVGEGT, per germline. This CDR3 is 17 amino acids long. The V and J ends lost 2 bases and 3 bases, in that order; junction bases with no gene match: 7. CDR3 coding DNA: TGTGCCAGCAGTTACCTAACCGGGACTAGCGGAACAGATACGCAGTATTTT. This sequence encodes CASSYLTGTSGTDTQYF.

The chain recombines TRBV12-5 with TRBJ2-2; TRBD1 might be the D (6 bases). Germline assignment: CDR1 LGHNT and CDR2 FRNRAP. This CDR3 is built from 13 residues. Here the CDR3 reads CADRDITTGELFF. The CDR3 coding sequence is TGTGCCGATAGGGACATCACCACCGGGGAGCTGTTTTTT.

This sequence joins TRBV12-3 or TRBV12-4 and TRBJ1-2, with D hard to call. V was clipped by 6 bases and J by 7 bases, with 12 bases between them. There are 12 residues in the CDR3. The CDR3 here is CASSPTPGGYTF. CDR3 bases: TGTGCCAGCAGCCCTACACCGGGTGGCTACACCTTC.

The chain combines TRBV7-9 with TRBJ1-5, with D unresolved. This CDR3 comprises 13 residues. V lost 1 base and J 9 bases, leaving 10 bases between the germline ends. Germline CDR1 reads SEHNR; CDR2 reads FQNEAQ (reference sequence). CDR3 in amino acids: CASSLEASRPQHF. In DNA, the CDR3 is TGTGCCAGCAGCTTAGAAGCCTCTAGGCCCCAGCATTTT.

The CDR3 bases are TGTGCCAGCAGTCGCTCCGGGACAGGGGACCACGGCTACACCTTC. Protein sequence: CASSRSGTGDHGYTF. The chain links TRBV6-5 to TRBJ1-2; 10 bases agree with TRBD1. CDR1 and CDR2 (germline): MNHEY, SVGAGI. After removal of 5 bases from V and 8 bases from J, the junction contained 11 bases not matched to a gene. This CDR3 contains 15 residues.

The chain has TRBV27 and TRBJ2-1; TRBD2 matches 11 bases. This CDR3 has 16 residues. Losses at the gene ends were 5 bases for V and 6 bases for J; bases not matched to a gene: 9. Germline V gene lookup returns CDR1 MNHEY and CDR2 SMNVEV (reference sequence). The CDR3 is CASSLWASGRSNEQFF. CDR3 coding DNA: TGTGCCAGCAGTCTCTGGGCTAGCGGGAGGAGCAATGAGCAGTTCTTC.

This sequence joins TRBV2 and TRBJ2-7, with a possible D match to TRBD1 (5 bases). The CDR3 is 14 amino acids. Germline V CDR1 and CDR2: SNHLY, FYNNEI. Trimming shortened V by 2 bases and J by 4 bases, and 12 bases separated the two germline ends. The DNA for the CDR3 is TGTGCCAGCAGTGAACGGCGGACACTTTACGAGCAGTACTTC. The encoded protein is CASSERRTLYEQYF.

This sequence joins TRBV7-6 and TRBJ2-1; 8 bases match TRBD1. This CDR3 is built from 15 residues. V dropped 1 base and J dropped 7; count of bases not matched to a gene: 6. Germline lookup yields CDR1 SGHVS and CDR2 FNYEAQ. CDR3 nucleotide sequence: TGTGCCAGCAGCTTAGGTTCTGACAGGGGTAATGAGCAGTTCTTC. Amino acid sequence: CASSLGSDRGNEQFF.

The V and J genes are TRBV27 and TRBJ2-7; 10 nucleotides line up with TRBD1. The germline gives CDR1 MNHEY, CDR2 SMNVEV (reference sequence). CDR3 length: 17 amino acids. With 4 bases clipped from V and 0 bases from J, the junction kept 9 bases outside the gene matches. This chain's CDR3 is CASSSFGTGAHSYEQYF. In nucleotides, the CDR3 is TGTGCCAGCAGTTCGTTCGGGACAGGGGCCCACTCCTACGAGCAGTACTTC.

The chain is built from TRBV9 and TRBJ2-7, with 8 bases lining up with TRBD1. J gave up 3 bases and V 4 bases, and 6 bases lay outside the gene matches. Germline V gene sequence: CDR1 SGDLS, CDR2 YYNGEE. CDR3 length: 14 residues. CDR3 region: CASSLGQGGYEQYF. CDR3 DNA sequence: TGTGCCAGCAGCCTCGGACAGGGAGGCTACGAGCAGTACTTC.

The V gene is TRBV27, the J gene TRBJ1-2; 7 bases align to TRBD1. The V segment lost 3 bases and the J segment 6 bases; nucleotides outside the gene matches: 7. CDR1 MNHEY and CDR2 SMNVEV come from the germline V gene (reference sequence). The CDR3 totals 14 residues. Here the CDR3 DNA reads TGTGCCAGCAGTTTCAAGGGGGCGGAAGATGGCTACACCTTC. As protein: CASSFKGAEDGYTF.

The CDR3 loop is CAWSVTGWNTEAFF. In DNA form, the CDR3 reads TGTGCCTGGAGTGTAACAGGATGGAACACTGAAGCTTTCTTT. The V gene is TRBV30, the J gene TRBJ1-1, with D perhaps matching TRBD1 (5 bases). Germline V CDR1 and CDR2: GTSNPN, SVGIG (reference sequence). The CDR3 consists of 14 residues. V lost 0 bases and J 1 base, leaving 9 bases between the germline ends.

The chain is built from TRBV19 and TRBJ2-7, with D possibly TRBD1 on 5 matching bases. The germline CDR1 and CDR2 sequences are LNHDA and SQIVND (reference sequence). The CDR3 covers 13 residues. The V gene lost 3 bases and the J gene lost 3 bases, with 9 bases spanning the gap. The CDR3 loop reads CASSMGDSYEQYF. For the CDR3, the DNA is TGTGCCAGTAGTATGGGTGACAGCTACGAGCAGTACTTC.

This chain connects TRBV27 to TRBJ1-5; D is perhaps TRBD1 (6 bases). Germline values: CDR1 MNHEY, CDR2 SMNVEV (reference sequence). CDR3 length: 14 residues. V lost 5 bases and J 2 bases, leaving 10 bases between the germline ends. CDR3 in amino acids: CASSHRVGNQPQHF. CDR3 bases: TGTGCCAGCAGTCACAGGGTTGGCAATCAGCCCCAGCATTTT.

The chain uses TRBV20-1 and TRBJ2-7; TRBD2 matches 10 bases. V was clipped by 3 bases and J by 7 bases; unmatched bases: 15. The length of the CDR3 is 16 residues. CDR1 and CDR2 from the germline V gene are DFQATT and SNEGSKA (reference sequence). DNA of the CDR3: TGCAGTGCTAGTCGGCTAGCGGGAGCCAGTAGGGGGGAGCAGTACTTC. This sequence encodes CSASRLAGASRGEQYF.

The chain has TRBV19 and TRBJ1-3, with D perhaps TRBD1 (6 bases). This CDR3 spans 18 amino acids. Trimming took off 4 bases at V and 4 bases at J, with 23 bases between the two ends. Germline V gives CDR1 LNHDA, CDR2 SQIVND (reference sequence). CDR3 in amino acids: CASSKHRSNRVTGNTIYF. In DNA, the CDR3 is TGTGCCAGTAGTAAACATCGGTCGAACAGGGTAACAGGAAACACCATATATTTT.

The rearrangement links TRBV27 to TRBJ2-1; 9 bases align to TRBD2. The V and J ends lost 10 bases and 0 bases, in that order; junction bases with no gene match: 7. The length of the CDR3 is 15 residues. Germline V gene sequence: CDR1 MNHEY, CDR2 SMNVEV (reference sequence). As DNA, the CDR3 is TGTGCCACCCTTAGCGGGAGCGGCTCCTACAATGAGCAGTTCTTC. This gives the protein CATLSGSGSYNEQFF.

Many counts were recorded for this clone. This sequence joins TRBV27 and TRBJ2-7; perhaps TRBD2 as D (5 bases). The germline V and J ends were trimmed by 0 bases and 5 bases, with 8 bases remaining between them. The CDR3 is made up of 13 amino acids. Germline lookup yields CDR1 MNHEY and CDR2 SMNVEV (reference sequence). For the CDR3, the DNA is TGTGCCAGCAGTTTATCGAGAGGGAACGAGCAGTACTTC. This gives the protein CASSLSRGNEQYF.

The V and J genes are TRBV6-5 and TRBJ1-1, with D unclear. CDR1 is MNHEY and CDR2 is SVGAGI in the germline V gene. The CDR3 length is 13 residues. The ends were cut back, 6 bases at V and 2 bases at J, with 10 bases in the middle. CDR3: CASSPGANTEAFF. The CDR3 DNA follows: TGTGCCAGCAGCCCGGGAGCTAACACTGAAGCTTTCTTT.

The DNA of the CDR3 is TGCGCCAGCAGTGCCGAGACAGCCCCCACAGATACGCAGTATTTT. Translated, it gives CASSAETAPTDTQYF. The genes are TRBV5-1 and TRBJ2-3, with a tentative D call TRBD1 (5 bases). This CDR3 is built from 15 residues. The germline V and J ends were trimmed by 5 bases and 2 bases, with 15 bases remaining between them. Germline CDR1 reads SGHRS; CDR2 reads YFSETQ.

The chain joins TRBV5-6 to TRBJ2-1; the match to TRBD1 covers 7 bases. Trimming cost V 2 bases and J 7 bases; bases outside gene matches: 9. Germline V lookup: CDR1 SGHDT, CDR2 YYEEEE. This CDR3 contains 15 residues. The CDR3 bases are TGTGCCAGCAGCTTCAACAGGGGTCAATGGAATGAGCAGTTCTTC. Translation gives CASSFNRGQWNEQFF.

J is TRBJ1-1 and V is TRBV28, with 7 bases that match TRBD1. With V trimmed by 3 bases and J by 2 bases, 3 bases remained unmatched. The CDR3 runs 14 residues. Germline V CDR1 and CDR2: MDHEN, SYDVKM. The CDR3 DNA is TGTGCCAGCAGTTTCCGGACAGGAAACACTGAAGCTTTCTTT. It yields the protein CASSFRTGNTEAFF.